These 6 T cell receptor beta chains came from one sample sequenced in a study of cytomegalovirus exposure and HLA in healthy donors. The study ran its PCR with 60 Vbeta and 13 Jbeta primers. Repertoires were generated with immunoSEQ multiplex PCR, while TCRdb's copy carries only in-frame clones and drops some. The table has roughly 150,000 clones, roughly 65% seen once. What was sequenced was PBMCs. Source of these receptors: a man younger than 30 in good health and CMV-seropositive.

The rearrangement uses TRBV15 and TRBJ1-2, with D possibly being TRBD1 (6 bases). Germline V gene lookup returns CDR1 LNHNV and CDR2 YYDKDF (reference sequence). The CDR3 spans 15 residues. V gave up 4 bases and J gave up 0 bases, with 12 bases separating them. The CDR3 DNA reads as TGTGCCACCAGCATAGGGACACCGGCTAACTATGGCTACACCTTC. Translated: CATSIGTPANYGYTF.

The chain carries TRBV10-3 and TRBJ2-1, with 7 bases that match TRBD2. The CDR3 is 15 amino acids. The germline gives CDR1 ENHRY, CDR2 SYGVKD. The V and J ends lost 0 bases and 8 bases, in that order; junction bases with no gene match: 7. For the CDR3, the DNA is TGTGCCATCAGTGAGTCTACGGGGGGAGTGGATGAGCAGTTCTTC. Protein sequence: CAISESTGGVDEQFF.

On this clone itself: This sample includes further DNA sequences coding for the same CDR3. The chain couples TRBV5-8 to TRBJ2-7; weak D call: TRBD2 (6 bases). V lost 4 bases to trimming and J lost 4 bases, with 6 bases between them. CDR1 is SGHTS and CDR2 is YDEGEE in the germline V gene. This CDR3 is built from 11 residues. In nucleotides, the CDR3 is TGTGCCAGCAGCCGGGGGTACGAGCAGTACGTC. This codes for CASSRGYEQYV.

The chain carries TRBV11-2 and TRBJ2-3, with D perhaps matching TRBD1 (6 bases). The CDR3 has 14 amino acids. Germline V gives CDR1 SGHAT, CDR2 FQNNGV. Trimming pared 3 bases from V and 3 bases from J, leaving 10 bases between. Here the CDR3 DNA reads TGTGCCAGCAGCTTTGGCAGGGGTACAGATACGCAGTATTTT. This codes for CASSFGRGTDTQYF.

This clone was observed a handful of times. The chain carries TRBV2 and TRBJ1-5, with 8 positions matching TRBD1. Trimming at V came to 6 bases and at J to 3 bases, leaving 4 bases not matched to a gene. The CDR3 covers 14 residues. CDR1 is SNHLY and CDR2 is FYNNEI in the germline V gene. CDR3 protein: CASSDRGVNQPQHF. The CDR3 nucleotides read TGTGCCAGCAGCGACAGGGGAGTCAATCAGCCCCAGCATTTT.

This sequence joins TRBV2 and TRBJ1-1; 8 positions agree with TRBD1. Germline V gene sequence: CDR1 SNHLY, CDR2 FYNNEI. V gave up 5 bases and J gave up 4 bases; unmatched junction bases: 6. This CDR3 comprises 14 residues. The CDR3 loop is CASSYRTGGTEAFF. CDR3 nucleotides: TGTGCCAGCAGTTACCGAACAGGGGGCACTGAAGCTTTCTTT.